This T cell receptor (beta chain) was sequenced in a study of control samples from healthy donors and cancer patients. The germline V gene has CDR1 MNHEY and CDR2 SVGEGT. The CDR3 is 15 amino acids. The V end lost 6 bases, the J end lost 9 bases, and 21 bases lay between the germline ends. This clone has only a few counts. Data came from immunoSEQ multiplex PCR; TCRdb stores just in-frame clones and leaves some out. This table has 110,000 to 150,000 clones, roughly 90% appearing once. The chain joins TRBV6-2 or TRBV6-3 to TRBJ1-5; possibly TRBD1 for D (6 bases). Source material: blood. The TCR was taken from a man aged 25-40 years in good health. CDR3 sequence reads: CASSNGGVFLPPQHF. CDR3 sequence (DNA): TGTGCCAGCAGCAACGGGGGCGTTTTTCTCCCGCCCCAGCATTTT.